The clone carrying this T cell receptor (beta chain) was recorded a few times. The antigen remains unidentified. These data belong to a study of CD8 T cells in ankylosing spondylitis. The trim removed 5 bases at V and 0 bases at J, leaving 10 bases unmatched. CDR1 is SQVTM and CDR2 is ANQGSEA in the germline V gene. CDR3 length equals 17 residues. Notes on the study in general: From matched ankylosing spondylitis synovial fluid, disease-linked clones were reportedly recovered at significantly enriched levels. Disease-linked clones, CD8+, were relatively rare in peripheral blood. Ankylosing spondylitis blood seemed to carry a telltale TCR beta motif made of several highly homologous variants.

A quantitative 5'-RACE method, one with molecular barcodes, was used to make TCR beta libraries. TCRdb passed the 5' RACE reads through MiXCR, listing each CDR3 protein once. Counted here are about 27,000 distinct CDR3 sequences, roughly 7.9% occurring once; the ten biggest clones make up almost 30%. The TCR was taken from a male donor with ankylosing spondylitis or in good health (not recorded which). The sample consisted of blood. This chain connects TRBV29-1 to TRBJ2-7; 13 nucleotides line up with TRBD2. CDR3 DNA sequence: TGCAGCGTTCGGGGGACTAGCGGGACGTCATTCTCCTACGAGCAGTACTTC. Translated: CSVRGTSGTSFSYEQYF.